These T cell receptor beta chains were read from a single sample in a study of cytomegalovirus exposure and HLA in healthy donors. This table comes from immunoSEQ multiplex PCR, and its TCRdb copy is limited to in-frame clones, with some not included. Of 140,000 to 150,000 clones in the sample, about 80% were seen once. The specimen sequenced was PBMCs. These receptors all stem from a middle-aged man in good health and CMV-seropositive. Each CDR3 is given with its conserved first and last residue. D genes are given only for firm matches. Clone size is not always given. Where it is, it says once, few, many or a class for expanded clones.

clone_size j_call v_call d_call cdr3_aa cdr3_nt
. TRBJ2-7 TRBV28 . CASSSGGREQYF TGTGCCAGCAGTTCTGGGGGGAGGGAGCAGTACTTC
. TRBJ2-2 TRBV19 . CASTTGGGLNTGELFF TGTGCCAGTACAACAGGGGGGGGATTGAACACCGGGGAGCTGTTTTTT
. TRBJ2-5 TRBV5-4 . CASSPQYRERETQYF TGTGCCAGCAGCCCTCAATACAGGGAAAGGGAGACCCAGTACTTC
. TRBJ1-5 TRBV7-9 . CASSLDYQPQHF TGTGCCAGCAGCTTAGACTATCAGCCCCAGCATTTT
once TRBJ2-5 TRBV2 . CAAGSRETQYF TGTGCCGCAGGTAGTAGGGAGACCCAGTACTTC
. TRBJ2-1 TRBV15 TRBD2 CATSRDLREAYNEQFF TGTGCCACCAGCAGAGATTTGCGGGAGGCCTACAATGAGCAGTTCTTC
. TRBJ1-3 TRBV7-2 . CASSPGILSGNTIYF TGTGCCAGCAGCCCGGGAATCCTCTCTGGAAACACCATATATTTT
. TRBJ1-5 TRBV27 . CASKLGGSSNQPQHF TGTGCCAGCAAACTCGGGGGATCTAGCAATCAGCCCCAGCATTTT
few TRBJ2-3 TRBV10-3 TRBD2 CAISPGLAGVVDTQYF TGTGCCATCAGCCCTGGACTAGCGGGAGTCGTGGATACGCAGTATTTT
. TRBJ2-7 TRBV19 TRBD2 CASSKVAGVTYEQYF TGTGCCAGTAGTAAGGTAGCGGGAGTAACCTACGAGCAGTACTTC
. TRBJ1-1 TRBV11-2 TRBD1 CASSWETGSGAEAFF TGTGCCAGCAGCTGGGAGACAGGGTCGGGAGCTGAAGCTTTCTTT
. TRBJ2-2 TRBV27 . CASSPARRELFF TGTGCCAGCAGTCCCGCGAGGCGGGAGCTGTTTTTT
. TRBJ1-3 TRBV15 . CATSRERGLDTIYF TGTGCCACCAGCAGAGAAAGAGGTCTAGACACCATATATTTT
. TRBJ1-2 TRBV2 . CASSQGINYGYTF TGTGCCAGCAGTCAGGGGATAAACTATGGCTACACCTTC
. TRBJ1-5 TRBV4-3 TRBD1 CASSLTGDNQPQHF TGCGCCAGCAGCCTGACAGGGGACAATCAGCCCCAGCATTTT
few TRBJ1-6 TRBV5-1 . CASSWTDDNSPLHF TGCGCCAGCAGCTGGACAGATGATAATTCACCCCTCCACTTT
. TRBJ2-7 TRBV9 . CASSVVGGPAGEQYF TGTGCCAGCAGCGTAGTCGGTGGGCCGGCGGGGGAGCAGTACTTC
few TRBJ2-3 TRBV5-4 . CASSLGGGGSIADTQYF TGTGCCAGCAGCTTGGGGGGGGGCGGGAGTATCGCAGATACGCAGTATTTT
. TRBJ2-5 TRBV7-9 TRBD2 CASSSTSGQETQYF TGTGCCAGCAGCTCGACTAGCGGGCAAGAGACCCAGTACTTC
. TRBJ2-1 TRBV11-3 . CASSLGVRRDSYNEQFF TGTGCCAGCAGCTTAGGGGTCAGGCGAGACTCCTACAATGAGCAGTTCTTC
. TRBJ1-1 TRBV5-1 . CASSSGQGHTEAFF TGCGCCAGCAGCTCGGGGCAGGGGCACACTGAAGCTTTCTTT
once TRBJ1-1 TRBV28 . CASSSPGENTEAFF TGTGCCAGCAGTTCCCCCGGGGAGAACACTGAAGCTTTCTTT
. TRBJ2-3 TRBV5-4 TRBD2 CASSKRETDTQYF TGTGCCAGCAGTAAGCGGGAAACAGATACGCAGTATTTT
. TRBJ2-5 TRBV27 TRBD2 CASSQGSLAGGLQETQYF TGTGCCAGTTCACAGGGCTCGCTAGCGGGAGGTCTCCAAGAGACCCAGTACTTC
. TRBJ2-2 TRBV9 . CASSYRGSPGELFF TGTGCCAGCAGCTATAGGGGTAGCCCCGGGGAGCTGTTTTTT
few TRBJ2-3 TRBV4-3 . CASSQDRGADTQYF TGCGCCAGCAGCCAAGATCGCGGGGCAGATACGCAGTATTTT
. TRBJ2-3 TRBV15 TRBD1 CATRPGQGRGTQYF TGTGCCACCAGGCCGGGACAGGGAAGGGGGACGCAGTATTTT
. TRBJ2-1 TRBV27 TRBD2 CASHHRQTSGTPQQFF TGTGCCAGCCACCACCGGCAGACTAGCGGGACCCCGCAGCAGTTCTTC
. TRBJ1-5 TRBV19 . CASRLVQFGNQPQHF TGTGCCAGTAGGCTTGTGCAGTTCGGCAATCAGCCCCAGCATTTT
. TRBJ1-5 TRBV19 TRBD1 CASGRTGDQPQHF TGTGCCAGCGGTCGGACAGGGGATCAGCCCCAGCATTTT
. TRBJ2-1 TRBV6-5 . CASSYSEIVSYNEQFF TGTGCCAGCAGTTACTCAGAGATTGTTTCCTACAATGAGCAGTTCTTC
. TRBJ2-7 TRBV5-1 TRBD1 CASSLFGTGEQEQYF TGCGCCAGCAGCTTGTTTGGGACAGGGGAGCAGGAGCAGTACTTC
. TRBJ2-2 TRBV19 TRBD1 CASSGTVGFSTAGELFF TGTGCCAGTAGTGGGACAGTAGGTTTTTCCACGGCCGGGGAGCTGTTTTTT
. TRBJ1-4 TRBV4-2 . CASSPPATNEKLFF TGTGCCAGCAGTCCTCCAGCAACTAATGAAAAACTGTTTTTT
. TRBJ1-1 TRBV4-1 . CASSQDKGEFTEAFF TGCGCCAGCAGCCAAGATAAGGGGGAGTTCACTGAAGCTTTCTTT
. TRBJ1-5 TRBV5-1 . CASSLGQGGQPQHF TGCGCCAGCAGCTTGGGGCAGGGCGGTCAGCCCCAGCATTTT
. TRBJ1-3 TRBV5-1 TRBD1 CASSFDREAGNTIYF TGCGCCAGCAGCTTCGACAGGGAAGCAGGAAACACCATATATTTT
few TRBJ2-5 TRBV2 TRBD2 CASLAEYQETQYF TGTGCCAGCCTAGCGGAGTACCAAGAGACCCAGTACTTC
. TRBJ2-1 TRBV4-2 TRBD2 CASSHGTSKAAYNEQFF TGTGCCAGCAGCCACGGGACTAGTAAAGCGGCCTACAATGAGCAGTTCTTC
. TRBJ2-1 TRBV7-2 . CASSPPPAYNEQFF TGTGCCAGCAGCCCTCCTCCGGCCTACAATGAGCAGTTCTTC
. TRBJ2-3 TRBV2 . CASSEAAPDTQYF TGTGCCAGCAGTGAAGCAGCCCCAGATACGCAGTATTTT
. TRBJ2-7 TRBV18 . CASSQGGWEQYF TGTGCCAGCTCCCAAGGCGGGTGGGAGCAGTACTTC
. TRBJ1-1 TRBV6-1 . CASRDSWTEAFF TGTGCCAGCAGGGACAGTTGGACTGAAGCTTTCTTT